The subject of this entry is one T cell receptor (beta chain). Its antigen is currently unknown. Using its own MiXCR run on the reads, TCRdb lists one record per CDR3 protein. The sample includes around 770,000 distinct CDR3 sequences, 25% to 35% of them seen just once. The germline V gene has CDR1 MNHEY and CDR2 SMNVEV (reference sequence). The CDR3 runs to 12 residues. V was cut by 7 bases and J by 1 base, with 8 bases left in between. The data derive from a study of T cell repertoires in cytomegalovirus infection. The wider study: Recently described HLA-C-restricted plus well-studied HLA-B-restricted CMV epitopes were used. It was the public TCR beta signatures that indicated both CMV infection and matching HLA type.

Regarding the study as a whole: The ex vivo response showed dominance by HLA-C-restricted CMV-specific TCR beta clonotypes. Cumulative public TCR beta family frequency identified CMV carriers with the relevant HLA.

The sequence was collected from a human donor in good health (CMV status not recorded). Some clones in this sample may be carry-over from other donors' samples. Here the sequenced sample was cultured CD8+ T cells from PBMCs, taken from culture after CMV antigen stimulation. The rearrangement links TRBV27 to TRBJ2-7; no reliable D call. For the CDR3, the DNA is TGTGCCAGCAACGGACCGTCCTACGAGCAGTACTTC. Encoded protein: CASNGPSYEQYF.